This T cell receptor (beta chain) was profiled in a study of beta chain features in type 1 diabetes. Of the isolated RNA, all was reverse transcribed, and so the sequenced material was expressed TCRB transcripts. Using immunoSEQ multiplex PCR, the repertoire was profiled, and TCRdb retains in-frame clones only, with some absent. This table has roughly 450,000 clones, over 10% appearing once. CDR1 and CDR2 from the germline V gene are SGHRS and YFSETQ. The germline V and J ends were trimmed by 4 bases and 5 bases, with 15 bases remaining between them. There are 14 residues in the CDR3. This clone was seen more than once but under ten times.

The chain is built from TRBV5-1 and TRBJ1-2; a possible D gene is TRBD1 (6 bases). The TCR comes from a young woman in good health. The specimen sequenced was naive CD4+ T cells from blood. The CDR3 loop is CASSPGHISYGYTF. CDR3 coding DNA: TGCGCCAGCAGCCCGGGACACATTTCTTATGGCTACACCTTC.